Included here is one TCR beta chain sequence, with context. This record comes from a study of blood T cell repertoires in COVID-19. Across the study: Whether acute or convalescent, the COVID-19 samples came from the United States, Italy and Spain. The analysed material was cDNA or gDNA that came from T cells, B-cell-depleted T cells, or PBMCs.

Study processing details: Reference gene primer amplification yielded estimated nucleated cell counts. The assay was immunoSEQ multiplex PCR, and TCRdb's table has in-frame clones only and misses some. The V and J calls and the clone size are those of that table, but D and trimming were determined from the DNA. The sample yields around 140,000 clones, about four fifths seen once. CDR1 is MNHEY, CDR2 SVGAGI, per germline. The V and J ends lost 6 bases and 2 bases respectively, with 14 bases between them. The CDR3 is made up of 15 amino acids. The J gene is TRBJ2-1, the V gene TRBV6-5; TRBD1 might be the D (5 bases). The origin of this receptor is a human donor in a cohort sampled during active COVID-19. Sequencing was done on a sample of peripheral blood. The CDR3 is CASRGAAIAYNEQFF. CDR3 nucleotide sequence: TGTGCCAGCAGAGGGGCAGCTATAGCCTACAATGAGCAGTTCTTC.